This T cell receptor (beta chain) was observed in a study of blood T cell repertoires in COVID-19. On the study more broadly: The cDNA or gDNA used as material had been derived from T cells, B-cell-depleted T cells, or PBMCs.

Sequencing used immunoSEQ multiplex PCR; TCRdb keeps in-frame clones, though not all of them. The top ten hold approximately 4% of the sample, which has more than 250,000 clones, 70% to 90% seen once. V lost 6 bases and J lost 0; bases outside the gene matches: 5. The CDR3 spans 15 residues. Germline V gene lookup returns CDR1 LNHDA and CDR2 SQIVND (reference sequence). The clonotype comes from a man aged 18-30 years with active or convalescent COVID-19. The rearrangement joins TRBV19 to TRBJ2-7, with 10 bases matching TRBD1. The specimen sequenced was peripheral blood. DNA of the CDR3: TGTGCCAGTAGCCCGGACAGGGGGTTCTCCTACGAGCAGTACTTC. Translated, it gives CASSPDRGFSYEQYF.